One sample yielded the 15 T cell receptor beta chains listed below, sequenced in a study of molecular identifiers for immune sequencing clone quantification (dated by TCRdb to the late 2010s). Receptor libraries were prepared by PCR. These reads were obtained on an Illumina HiSeq 4000. Using fastp at Q25 and MiXCR, TCRdb reprocessed the public reads and kept productive beta chains. Merged by CDR3 protein, the rows form single entries marked with the most common genes and DNA. This sample has about 640,000 distinct CDR3 sequences in its table, and around 20% of those were observed once. The ten most abundant clones make up roughly 0.83% of the sample. The sequenced sample consisted of naive CD8+ T cells from blood, with Jurkat cell RNA spiked in. What the cell subset or site label conveys for this sample: FACS-sorted CD8+CD4-CCR7+CD45RA+ naive T cells. These receptors came from a human donor in good health. Some libraries in this study had Jurkat cell RNA spiked in.

V and J are TRBV7-2 and TRBJ1-5; D is undetermined. The V end was cut by 0 bases, the J end by 7 bases, with 13 bases between. This CDR3 region has 15 residues. CDR1 is SGHTA, CDR2 FQGNSA, per germline. The CDR3 sequence is CASSLAGGAGQPQHF. CDR3 nucleotides: TGTGCCAGCAGCTTAGCAGGTGGAGCCGGCCAGCCCCAGCATTTT.

This clonotype came up many times. V usage is TRBV12-3 or TRBV12-4 and J usage is TRBJ2-4, with 7 bases lining up with TRBD1. CDR3 size: 14 residues. V lost 5 bases, J lost 3 bases, and 4 bases stayed unmatched. The CDR3 here is CASSRTGDKNIQYF. The CDR3 nucleotides are TGTGCCAGCAGTCGGACAGGAGACAAAAACATTCAGTACTTC.

Concerning this clonotype itself: Lacking the conserved final phenylalanine or tryptophan, this CDR3 likely reflects a read error. The rearrangement links TRBV7-2 to TRBJ1-1, with 7 bases that match TRBD1. CDR1 SGHTA and CDR2 FQGNSA come from the germline V gene. Trimming removed 6 bases from V and 1 base from J; junction bases left unmatched: 2. This CDR3 region has 13 residues. The CDR3 region is CASRRTGNTEAFL. The CDR3 region has the DNA TGTGCCAGCAGGAGGACAGGGAACACTGAAGCTTTCCTT.

This clonotype showed up many times. The gene calls are TRBV4-1 and TRBJ1-1; weak D call: TRBD1 (5 bases). Germline V gene data show CDR1 as MGHRA and CDR2 as YSYEKL. The CDR3 extends over 15 amino acids. Trimming left V 0 bases short and J 4 bases short, with 12 bases between. The CDR3 sequence: CASSQDGSGGTEAFF. The CDR3 DNA follows: TGCGCCAGCAGCCAAGACGGTTCTGGGGGCACTGAAGCTTTCTTT.

This clonotype was seen more than once but under ten times. This chain connects TRBV6-2 or TRBV6-3 to TRBJ1-2; TRBD1 agrees at 10 bases. V was clipped by 7 bases and J by 1 base; unmatched bases: 3. Germline-derived CDR1 and CDR2 are MNHEY and SVGEGT. The CDR3 is made up of 14 amino acids. DNA of the CDR3: TGTGCCAGCACCGGGACAGGGGATAACTATGGCTACACCTTC. This sequence encodes CASTGTGDNYGYTF.

On this clonotype: A single base separates this from a much larger clone, so it may be a read error. This chain uses TRBV24-1 with TRBJ2-2, with D possibly called TRBD1 or TRBD2 (5 bases each). The germline V gene has CDR1 KGHDR and CDR2 SFDVKD. The CDR3 spans 13 residues. The CDR3 loop is CATSGTHTGEPFF. In DNA form, the CDR3 reads TGTGCCACCAGCGGGACCCACACCGGGGAGCCGTTTTTT.

Note on this clonotype: A read error may be the cause here, since a much bigger clone is one base away. The CDR3 sequence: CASSSAGPGTKETQHF. The CDR3 coding sequence is TGTGCCAGCAGCTCGGCGGGACCAGGGACCAAAGAGACCCAGCACTTC. The chain combines TRBV11-2 with TRBJ2-5; TRBD2 is a possible D gene (6 bases). The length of the CDR3 is 16 residues. Germline assignment: CDR1 SGHAT and CDR2 FQNNGV.

This chain links TRBV30 with TRBJ2-7; D unclear. CDR3 length: 12 amino acids. Germline CDR1 GTSNPN, CDR2 SVGIG (reference sequence). Trimming shortened V by 0 bases and J by 4 bases, and 7 bases separated the two germline ends. The CDR3 DNA is TGTGCCTGGAGTGTATTTGGATACGAGCAGTACTTC. This translates into CAWSVFGYEQYF.

This clonotype was seen repeatedly, ten times or more. This chain links TRBV12-3 or TRBV12-4 with TRBJ1-1, with a tentative D call TRBD1 (6 bases). The CDR3 runs 14 residues. V gave up 3 bases and J gave up 1 base, with 9 bases separating them. CDR3 bases: TGTGCCAGCAGTTTCGGACAGCAGAACACTGAAGCTTTCTTT. Its translation is CASSFGQQNTEAFF.

The rearrangement joins TRBV5-1 to TRBJ2-1, with 8 bases fitting TRBD1. V was clipped by 3 bases and J by 7 bases; unmatched bases: 0. The CDR3 runs to 12 residues. Germline CDR1 is SGHRS and CDR2 is YFSETQ. CDR3 DNA sequence: TGCGCCAGCAGCTGGACAGGGAATGAGCAGTTCTTC. The encoded protein is CASSWTGNEQFF.

This clonotype was observed at least ten times. The rearrangement links TRBV6-5 to TRBJ2-7, with 8 bases identical to TRBD1. CDR1 is MNHEY, CDR2 SVGAGI, per germline. V trimming: 2 bases; J trimming: 7 bases; junction bases outside the gene matches: 4. The CDR3 has 13 amino acids. CDR3 protein: CASSYQGAWEQYF. CDR3 DNA sequence: TGTGCCAGCAGTTACCAGGGGGCGTGGGAGCAGTACTTC.

There are a few counts of this clonotype. This chain connects TRBV6-2 or TRBV6-3 to TRBJ2-4, with TRBD2 as a possible D gene (7 bases). Germline CDR1 and CDR2: MNHEY and SVGEGT. CDR3 length: 13 amino acids. V dropped 7 bases and J dropped 8 bases, with 15 bases sitting between them. CDR3 bases: TGTGCCAGCAAGACGGGGGGCGCTGACATTCAGTACTTC. Translation gives CASKTGGADIQYF.

The chain joins TRBV20-1 to TRBJ2-1; no clear D. Trimming pared 5 bases from V and 9 bases from J, leaving 11 bases between. CDR3 length equals 11 residues. Germline CDR1 reads DFQATT; CDR2 reads SNEGSKA (reference sequence). CDR3 amino acids: CSAAERTEQFF. CDR3 DNA sequence: TGCAGTGCTGCTGAGAGGACTGAGCAGTTCTTC.

This clonotype was observed many times. The chain is built from TRBV4-1 and TRBJ2-1, with TRBD2 as a possible D gene (6 bases). Germline V gives CDR1 MGHRA, CDR2 YSYEKL. Trimming left V 3 bases short and J 12 bases short, with 15 bases between. This CDR3 comprises 13 residues. In nucleotides, the CDR3 is TGCGCCAGCAGCCAGGGAGGACCTCCGGGGCAGTTCTTC. Its protein product is CASSQGGPPGQFF.

This chain connects TRBV6-2 or TRBV6-3 to TRBJ2-6; D ambiguous. V lost 10 bases and J 4 bases, leaving 8 bases between the germline ends. Germline CDR1 is MNHEY and CDR2 is SVGEGT. This CDR3 is built from 12 residues. CDR3 amino acids: CATSRGANVLTF. In DNA, the CDR3 is TGTGCCACCTCTCGGGGGGCCAACGTCCTGACTTTC.